This TCR beta chain was found in a study of shared clonotypes between healthy human individuals. Genomic DNA of each subset was evenly split across several immunoSEQ plates. Sequencing was performed with immunoSEQ multiplex PCR; in TCRdb, only in-frame clones are kept and a portion is missing. The sample yields some 700,000 clones, less than 95% seen once. Germline V gene lookup returns CDR1 ENHRY and CDR2 SYGVKD. The CDR3 is 12 residues long. Trimming left V 9 bases short and J 3 bases short, with 12 bases between. Findings of the study overall: Tissue TCR repertoires likely differ from these blood-only repertoires. Despite large depth, sorted-subset datasets appeared incompletely sequenced.

A note on this clone: What it binds is not known.

The chain couples TRBV10-3 to TRBJ2-7, with unresolved D. The sequencing input was memory CD8+ T cells from PBMCs. Specified subset: CD45RO+ cells pooled with CCR7-negative TemRA cells. The sequence came from a man aged 18 to 29 in good health. Some clones in this sample may be carry-over from other donors' samples. As DNA, the CDR3 is TGTGCCATTACTTCGGACGGCTACGAGCAGTACTTC. Translating gives CAITSDGYEQYF.